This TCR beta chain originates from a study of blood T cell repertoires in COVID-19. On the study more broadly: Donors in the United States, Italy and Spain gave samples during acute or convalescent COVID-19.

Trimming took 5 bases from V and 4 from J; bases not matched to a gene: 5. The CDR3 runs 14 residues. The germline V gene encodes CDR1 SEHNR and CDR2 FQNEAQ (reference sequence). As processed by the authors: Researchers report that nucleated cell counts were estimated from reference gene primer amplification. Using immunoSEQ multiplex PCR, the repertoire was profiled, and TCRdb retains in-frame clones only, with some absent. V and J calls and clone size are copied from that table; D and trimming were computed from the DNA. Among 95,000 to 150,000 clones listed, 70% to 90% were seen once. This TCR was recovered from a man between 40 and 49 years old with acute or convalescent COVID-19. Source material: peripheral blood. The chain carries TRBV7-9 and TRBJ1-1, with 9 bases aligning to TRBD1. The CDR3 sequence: CASSPGQGSTEAFF. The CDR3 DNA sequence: TGTGCCAGCAGCCCAGGACAGGGGAGCACTGAAGCTTTCTTT.